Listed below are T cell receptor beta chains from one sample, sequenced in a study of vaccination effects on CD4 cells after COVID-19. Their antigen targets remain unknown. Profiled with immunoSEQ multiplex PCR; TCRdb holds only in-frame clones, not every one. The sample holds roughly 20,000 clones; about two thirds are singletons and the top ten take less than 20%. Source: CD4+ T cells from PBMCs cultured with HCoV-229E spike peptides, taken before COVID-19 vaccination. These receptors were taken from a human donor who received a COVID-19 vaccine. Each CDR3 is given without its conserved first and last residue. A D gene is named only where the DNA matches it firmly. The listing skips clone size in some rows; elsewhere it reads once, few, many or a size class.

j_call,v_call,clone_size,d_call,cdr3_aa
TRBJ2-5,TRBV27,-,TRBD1,ASSSGTGGVETQY
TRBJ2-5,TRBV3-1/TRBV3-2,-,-,ASSHRETQY
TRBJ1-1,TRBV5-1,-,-,ASSFVDTEAF
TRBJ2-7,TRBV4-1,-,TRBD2,ASSQIQTSSGTSSYEQY
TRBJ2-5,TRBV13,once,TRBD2,ASSRLAERETQY
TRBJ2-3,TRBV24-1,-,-,ATSDPLADTQY
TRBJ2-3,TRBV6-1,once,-,ASSEAPGKVTDTQY
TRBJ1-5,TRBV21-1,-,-,ARWANQPQH
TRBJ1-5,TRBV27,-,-,ASSPMLGGESQPQH
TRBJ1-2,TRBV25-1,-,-,ASSGSGPYT
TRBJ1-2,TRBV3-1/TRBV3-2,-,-,ASKGTAYGYT
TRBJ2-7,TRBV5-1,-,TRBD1,ASSFRDRGAGEQY
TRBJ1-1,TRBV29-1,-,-,SVLGTGSVNTEAF
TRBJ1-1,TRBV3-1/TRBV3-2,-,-,ASSQGAGMNTEAF
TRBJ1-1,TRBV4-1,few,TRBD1,ASSQGQGTTEAF
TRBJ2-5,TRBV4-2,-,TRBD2,ASSRGTSGNLGVETQY
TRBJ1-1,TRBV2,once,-,ASSEALPEAF
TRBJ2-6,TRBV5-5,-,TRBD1,ASFDRGSSGANVLT
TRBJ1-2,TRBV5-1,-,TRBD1,ASSPEGGGNYGYT
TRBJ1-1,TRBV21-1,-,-,ASSKWADTEAF
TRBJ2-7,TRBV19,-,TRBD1,ASSIAWTGQYEQY
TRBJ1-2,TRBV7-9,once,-,ASSPVGGEEGYT
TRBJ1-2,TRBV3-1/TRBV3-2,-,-,ASSQTSNYGYT
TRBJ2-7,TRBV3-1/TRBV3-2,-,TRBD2,ASSQGPPLAGSYEQY
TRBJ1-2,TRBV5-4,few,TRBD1,ASSLGGTGLNYGYT
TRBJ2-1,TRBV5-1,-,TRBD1,ASSLAGQGAQNEQF
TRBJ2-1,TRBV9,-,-,ASSVGPSGSGLGNEQF
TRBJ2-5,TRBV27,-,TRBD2,ASRGGAAGEETQY
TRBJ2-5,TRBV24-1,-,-,ATSDHGGAETQY
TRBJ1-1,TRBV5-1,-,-,ASSLVFSTEAF
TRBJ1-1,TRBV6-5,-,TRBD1,ASRTLQGENTEAF
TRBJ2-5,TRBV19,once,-,ASSIQGPETQY
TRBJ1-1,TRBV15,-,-,ATSRSGGGKAF
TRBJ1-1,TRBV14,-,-,ASSQSYRRRSTEAF
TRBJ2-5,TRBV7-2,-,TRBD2,ASSSGLAGPQETQY
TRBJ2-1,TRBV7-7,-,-,ASSLERGVAEQF
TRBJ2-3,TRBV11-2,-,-,ASSPGTTQY
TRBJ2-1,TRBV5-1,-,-,ASSFGVLEQF
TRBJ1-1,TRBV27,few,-,ASSFGVWAEAF
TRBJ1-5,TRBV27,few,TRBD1,ASSLKATGISNQPQH
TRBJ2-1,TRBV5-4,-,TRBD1,ASSTGTGSYNEQF
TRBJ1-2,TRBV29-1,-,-,SVKEDGYT
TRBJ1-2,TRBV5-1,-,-,ASIGGLGDNYGYT
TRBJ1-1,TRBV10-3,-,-,AISGTGTVTEAF
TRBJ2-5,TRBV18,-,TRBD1,ASSPGTEGETQY
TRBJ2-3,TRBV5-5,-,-,ASSLARLGDGDTQY
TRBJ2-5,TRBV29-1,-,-,SAHSGSQETQY
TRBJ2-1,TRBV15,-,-,ATSRAGVRQLGDEQF
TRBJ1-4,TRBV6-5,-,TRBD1,ASSRAGQPNEKLF
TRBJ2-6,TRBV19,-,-,ASRDNSGANVLT
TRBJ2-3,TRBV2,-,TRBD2,ASSERSGGPDTQY
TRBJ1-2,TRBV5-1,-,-,ASSLRGSDYGYT
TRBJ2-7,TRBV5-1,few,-,ASGGQSTYEQY
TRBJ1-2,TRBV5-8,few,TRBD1,ASSRETGAYGYT